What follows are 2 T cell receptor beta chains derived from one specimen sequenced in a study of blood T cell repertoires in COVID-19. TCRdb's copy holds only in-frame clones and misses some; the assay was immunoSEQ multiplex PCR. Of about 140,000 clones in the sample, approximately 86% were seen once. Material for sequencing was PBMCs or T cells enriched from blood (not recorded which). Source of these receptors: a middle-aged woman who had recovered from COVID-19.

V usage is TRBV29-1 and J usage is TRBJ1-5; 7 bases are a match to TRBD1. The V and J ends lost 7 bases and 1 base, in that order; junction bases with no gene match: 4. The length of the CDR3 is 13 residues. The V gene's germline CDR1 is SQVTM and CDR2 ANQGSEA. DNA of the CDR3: TGCAGCGCCACGACAGGGAGCAATCAGCCCCAGCATTTT. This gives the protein CSATTGSNQPQHF. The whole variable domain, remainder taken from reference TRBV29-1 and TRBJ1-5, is SAVISQKPSRDICQRGTSLTIQCQVDSQVTMMFWYRQQPGQSLTLIATANQGSEATYESGFVIDKFPISRPNLTFSTLTVSNMSPEDSSIYLCSATTGSNQPQHFGDGTRLSIL.

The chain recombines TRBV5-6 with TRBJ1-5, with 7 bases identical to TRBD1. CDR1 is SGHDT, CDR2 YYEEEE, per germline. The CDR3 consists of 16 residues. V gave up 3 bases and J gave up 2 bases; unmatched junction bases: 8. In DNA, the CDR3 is TGTGCCAGCAGCTCAAAAACAGGGGCTCGCAATCAGCCCCAGCATTTT. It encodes CASSSKTGARNQPQHF.